This T cell receptor (beta chain) was recorded in a study of T cell repertoires in cytomegalovirus infection. The V gene's germline CDR1 is MNHNY and CDR2 SVGAGI (reference sequence). Deletions cut 4 bases from V and 1 base from J, with 8 bases between. The CDR3 runs 13 residues. TCRdb called the reads again in MiXCR, with one record for every CDR3 protein. The sample consists of roughly 860,000 distinct CDR3 sequences, approximately 29% of them appearing once. The sample holds many counts of this clonotype. The antigen remains undetermined. The origin of this receptor is a human donor in good health (CMV status not recorded). Some clones in this sample may be carry-over from other donors' samples. The source material was cultured CD8+ T cells from PBMCs, sampled from culture after CMV antigen stimulation. The chain links TRBV6-6 to TRBJ2-7; D might be TRBD1 (5 bases). CDR3 sequence (DNA): TGTGCCAGCAGTTCTCAGGGTTCCTACGAGCAGTACGTC. Translated, it gives CASSSQGSYEQYV.